A selection of T cell receptor beta chains follows, all from one sample in a study of neurological immune-mediated disorders. Each CDR3 protein is one row after TCRdb ran MiXCR on the 5' RACE reads. The repertoire holds approximately 50,000 distinct CDR3 sequences, 3.8% seen once, with 6.5% to 8% in the top ten. The sample comprised PBMCs. These TCRs come from a man aged 55 to 70 with multiple sclerosis. CDR3s include the opening cysteine and the closing phenylalanine or tryptophan. The D gene is left open where the match is weak. Size is stated for part of the rows, as once, few or many counts, or as a class when the clone is expanded.

V gene: TRBV14; D gene: NA; clone size: many; J gene: TRBJ2-7; CDR3 DNA: TGTGCCAGCAGCCAAGGGCGTGGCTACGAGCAGTACTTC; CDR3 protein: CASSQGRGYEQYF
V gene: TRBV5-6; D gene: NA; clone size: many; J gene: TRBJ2-2; CDR3 DNA: TGTGCCAGCAGCTTGCACACCGGGGAGCTGTTTTTT; CDR3 protein: CASSLHTGELFF
V gene: TRBV5-1; D gene: NA; clone size: many; J gene: TRBJ1-2; CDR3 DNA: TGCGCCAGCAGCTTGGACAGGGTCGACTATGGCTACACCTTC; CDR3 protein: CASSLDRVDYGYTF
V gene: TRBV20-1; D gene: TRBD1; clone size: many; J gene: TRBJ2-7; CDR3 DNA: TGCAGTGTCTTTAGGGACAGCGACTACGAGCAGTACTTC; CDR3 protein: CSVFRDSDYEQYF
V gene: TRBV7-9; D gene: TRBD1; clone size: many; J gene: TRBJ2-5; CDR3 DNA: TGTGCCAGCAGTTCGACAGGGTGGTTGGAGACCCAGTACTTC; CDR3 protein: CASSSTGWLETQYF
V gene: TRBV3-1; D gene: NA; clone size: many; J gene: TRBJ2-3; CDR3 DNA: TGTGCCAGCAGCCAAGTGATATCGAGGGCAGATACGCAGTATTTT; CDR3 protein: CASSQVISRADTQYF
V gene: TRBV5-1; D gene: NA; clone size: many; J gene: TRBJ1-5; CDR3 DNA: TGCGCCAGCCGGGTGGATTTTGATCAGCCCCAGCATTTT; CDR3 protein: CASRVDFDQPQHF
V gene: TRBV11-2; D gene: TRBD2; clone size: many; J gene: TRBJ2-5; CDR3 DNA: TGTGCCAGCAGCATACTACTAGCGGGGACAGGTTTCGAGACCCAGTACTTC; CDR3 protein: CASSILLAGTGFETQYF
V gene: TRBV20-1; D gene: NA; clone size: many; J gene: TRBJ1-3; CDR3 DNA: TGCAGTGCGAGGGGGACGGATGGAAACACCATATATTTT; CDR3 protein: CSARGTDGNTIYF
V gene: TRBV12-3/TRBV12-4; D gene: NA; clone size: many; J gene: TRBJ2-2; CDR3 DNA: TGTGCCAGCAGTCTCTCTCATAACACCGGGGAGCTGTTTTTT; CDR3 protein: CASSLSHNTGELFF
V gene: TRBV5-1; D gene: TRBD1; clone size: many; J gene: TRBJ1-4; CDR3 DNA: TGCGCCAGCAGCCCCTACAGGGGAACTAATGAAAAACTGTTTTTT; CDR3 protein: CASSPYRGTNEKLFF
V gene: TRBV15; D gene: NA; clone size: many; J gene: TRBJ1-5; CDR3 DNA: TGTGCCACCAGCAGAGATGACAGCCGTGGAGCCCAGCATTTT; CDR3 protein: CATSRDDSRGAQHF
V gene: TRBV2; D gene: NA; clone size: many; J gene: TRBJ2-3; CDR3 DNA: TGTGCCAGCAGTGACGACCGTAGCACAGATACGCAGTATTTT; CDR3 protein: CASSDDRSTDTQYF
V gene: TRBV5-1; D gene: NA; clone size: many; J gene: TRBJ1-1; CDR3 DNA: TGCGCCAGCAGCTCCTCAGGATCAAACACTGAAGCTTTCTTT; CDR3 protein: CASSSSGSNTEAFF
V gene: TRBV3-1; D gene: NA; clone size: many; J gene: TRBJ2-1; CDR3 DNA: TGTGCCAGCAGCCAAGATCTCCAACTCAATGAGCAGTTCTTC; CDR3 protein: CASSQDLQLNEQFF
V gene: TRBV12-3/TRBV12-4; D gene: NA; clone size: many; J gene: TRBJ1-1; CDR3 DNA: TGTGCCAGCAGTTTGGGGGCAGAGAACACTGAAGCTTTCTTT; CDR3 protein: CASSLGAENTEAFF
V gene: TRBV7-6; D gene: TRBD2; clone size: many; J gene: TRBJ2-1; CDR3 DNA: TGTGCCAGCAGCTCAGCAAACCCCGGGACTAGCGGAGGCTCCTACAATGAGCAGTTCTTC; CDR3 protein: CASSSANPGTSGGSYNEQFF
V gene: TRBV28; D gene: TRBD1; clone size: few; J gene: TRBJ1-5; CDR3 DNA: TGTGCCAGCAGCTTTCTAGAGCCGGGACAGCATAGCAATAAGACCCAGAATTTT; CDR3 protein: CASSFLEPGQHSNKTQNF
V gene: TRBV20-1; D gene: NA; clone size: many; J gene: TRBJ2-3; CDR3 DNA: TGCAGTGTTGGCAAACGGGATCAGGCCGGCACAGATACGCAGTATTTT; CDR3 protein: CSVGKRDQAGTDTQYF
V gene: TRBV7-8; D gene: NA; clone size: NA; J gene: TRBJ2-3; CDR3 DNA: TGTGCCAGCAGCTCAAGTGGGGACTCATTTGATACGCAGTATTTT; CDR3 protein: CASSSSGDSFDTQYF
V gene: TRBV12-3/TRBV12-4; D gene: NA; clone size: many; J gene: TRBJ2-7; CDR3 DNA: TGTGCCAGCAGTTCGGACGTTTACGAGCAGTACTTC; CDR3 protein: CASSSDVYEQYF
V gene: TRBV11-2; D gene: TRBD2; clone size: NA; J gene: TRBJ2-7; CDR3 DNA: TGTGCCAGCACCCTCGGGACTAGCAACCTTGGATCATACGAGCAGTACTTC; CDR3 protein: CASTLGTSNLGSYEQYF
V gene: TRBV5-1; D gene: NA; clone size: many; J gene: TRBJ1-1; CDR3 DNA: TGCGCCAGCAGCTTGCGAGCAGGGAGTATTAACACTGAAGCTTTCTTT; CDR3 protein: CASSLRAGSINTEAFF
V gene: TRBV4-2; D gene: TRBD2; clone size: many; J gene: TRBJ2-5; CDR3 DNA: TGTGCCAGCAGCCAAGTACTAGCGGGGAACACCCAAGAGACCCAGTACTTC; CDR3 protein: CASSQVLAGNTQETQYF